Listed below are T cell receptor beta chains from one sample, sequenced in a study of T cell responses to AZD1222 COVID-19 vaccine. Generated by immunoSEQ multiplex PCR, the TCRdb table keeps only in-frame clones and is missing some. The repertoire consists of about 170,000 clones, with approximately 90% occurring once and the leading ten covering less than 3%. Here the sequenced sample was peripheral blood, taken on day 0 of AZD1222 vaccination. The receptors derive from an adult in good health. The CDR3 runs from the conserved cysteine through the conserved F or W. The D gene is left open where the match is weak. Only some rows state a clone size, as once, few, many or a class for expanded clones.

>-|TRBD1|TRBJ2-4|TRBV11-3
TGTGCCAGCAGCCTAGGACAGGGCAAAAACATTCAGTACTTC
CASSLGQGKNIQYF
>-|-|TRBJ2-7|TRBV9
TGTGCCAGCAGCGTAGCTTTGGAGTCCTACGAGCAGTACTTC
CASSVALESYEQYF
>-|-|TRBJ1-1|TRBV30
TGTGCCTGGAGTGCTAACCTCATGAGGGGCACTGAAGCTTTCTTT
CAWSANLMRGTEAFF
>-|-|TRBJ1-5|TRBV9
TGTGCCAGCAGCGTAGGGGGCGGCAGTAGCAATCAGCCCCAGCATTTT
CASSVGGGSSNQPQHF
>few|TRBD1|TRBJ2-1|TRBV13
TGTGCCAGCAGCTTAGTATTGCAGGGGGCATGGAATGAGCAGTTCTTC
CASSLVLQGAWNEQFF
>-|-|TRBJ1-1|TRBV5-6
TGTGCCAGCAGCTCTCCCTCGGGAGAAAACACTGAAGCTTTCTTT
CASSSPSGENTEAFF
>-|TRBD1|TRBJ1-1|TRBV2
TGTGCCAGCATTCCACCGCAGGGACAGGGCCGAAAAGCTTTCTTT
CASIPPQGQGRKAFF
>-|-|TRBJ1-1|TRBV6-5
TGTGCCAGCAGTTACTCTGGCAGCGCTTTCTTT
CASSYSGSAFF
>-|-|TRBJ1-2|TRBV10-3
TGTGCCATCAGTGAGTCGGAGGCCTATGGCTACACCTTC
CAISESEAYGYTF
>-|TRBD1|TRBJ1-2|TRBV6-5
TGTGCCAGCAGGGGGGACAGGGCGTCTAACTATGGCTACACCTTC
CASRGDRASNYGYTF
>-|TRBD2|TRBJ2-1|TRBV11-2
TGTGCCAGCAGCTTAAATCCTCCGGGACTACCCTACAATGAGCAGTTCTTC
CASSLNPPGLPYNEQFF
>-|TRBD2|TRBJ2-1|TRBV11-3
TGTGCCAGCAGTAAGGGGACGGGGGGCAATGAGCAGTTCTTC
CASSKGTGGNEQFF
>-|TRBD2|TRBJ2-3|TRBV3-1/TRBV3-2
TGTGCCAGCAGGGGACTAGCGGGGAGGGCTAGCACAGATACGCAGTATTTT
CASRGLAGRASTDTQYF
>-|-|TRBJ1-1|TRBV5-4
TGTGCCAGCAGCTTGCAGGGAGCGAACACTGAAGCTTTCTTT
CASSLQGANTEAFF
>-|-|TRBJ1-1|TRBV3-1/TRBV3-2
TGTGCCAGCAGCCAAGACGGTGGGAGCGCTGAAGCTTTCTTT
CASSQDGGSAEAFF
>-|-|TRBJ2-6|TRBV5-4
TGTGCCAGCAGCTTTCCCCAATCTGGGGCCAACGTCCTGACTTTC
CASSFPQSGANVLTF
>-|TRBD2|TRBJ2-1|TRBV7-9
TGTGCCAGCAGCCAAGGGAGAGAGAGGAGCGGGGGATTCTTC
CASSQGRERSGGFF
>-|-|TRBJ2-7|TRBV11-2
TGTGCCAGCAGCTTAGCCGTGGCTTACTCCTCCTACGAGCAGTACTTC
CASSLAVAYSSYEQYF
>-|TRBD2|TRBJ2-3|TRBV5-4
TGTGCCAGCAGTACAGAAGTAGCGGGGCGCACAGATACGCAGTATTTT
CASSTEVAGRTDTQYF
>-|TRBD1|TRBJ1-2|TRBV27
TGTGCCAGCAGGGTCAGACAGGGCCACTATGGCTACACCTTC
CASRVRQGHYGYTF